The T cell receptor beta chain under discussion was sequenced for a study of OX40 agonist ivuxolimab in advanced cancers. Study at large: The group had a mean age of 60 years, ranged from roughly 23 to 90, and was 82.7% male.

About this clone: What it binds is unknown.

Study-level points and caveats: The investigators did not determine what antigen specificity the expanded peripheral T cells had. Averaging showed that CD8+ T cells had more expanded clones than CD4+ did.

Produced via immunoSEQ multiplex PCR; TCRdb's table is partial and in-frame only. The data contain 75,000 to 100,000 clones, less than 85% of them singletons. Sampling times: baseline, cycle 4 day 1, cycle 7 day 1. This clonotype was sampled from an adult with an advanced solid tumor such as melanoma, head and neck, liver or kidney cancer. The source material was CD4+ or CD8+ T cells sorted from blood, sampled in a trial of the OX40 agonist ivuxolimab.

DNA of the CDR3: TGTGCCAGCAGTTGGGAGGGACTAGCGGTCTATAATGAGCAGTTCTTC. It translates to CASSWEGLAVYNEQFF. The V call is TRBV27, the J call TRBJ2-1; 11 bases line up with TRBD2. The CDR3 sequence is 16 residues long. The trim removed 4 bases at V and 7 bases at J, leaving 9 bases unmatched. CDR1 and CDR2 from the germline V gene are MNHEY and SMNVEV (reference sequence).